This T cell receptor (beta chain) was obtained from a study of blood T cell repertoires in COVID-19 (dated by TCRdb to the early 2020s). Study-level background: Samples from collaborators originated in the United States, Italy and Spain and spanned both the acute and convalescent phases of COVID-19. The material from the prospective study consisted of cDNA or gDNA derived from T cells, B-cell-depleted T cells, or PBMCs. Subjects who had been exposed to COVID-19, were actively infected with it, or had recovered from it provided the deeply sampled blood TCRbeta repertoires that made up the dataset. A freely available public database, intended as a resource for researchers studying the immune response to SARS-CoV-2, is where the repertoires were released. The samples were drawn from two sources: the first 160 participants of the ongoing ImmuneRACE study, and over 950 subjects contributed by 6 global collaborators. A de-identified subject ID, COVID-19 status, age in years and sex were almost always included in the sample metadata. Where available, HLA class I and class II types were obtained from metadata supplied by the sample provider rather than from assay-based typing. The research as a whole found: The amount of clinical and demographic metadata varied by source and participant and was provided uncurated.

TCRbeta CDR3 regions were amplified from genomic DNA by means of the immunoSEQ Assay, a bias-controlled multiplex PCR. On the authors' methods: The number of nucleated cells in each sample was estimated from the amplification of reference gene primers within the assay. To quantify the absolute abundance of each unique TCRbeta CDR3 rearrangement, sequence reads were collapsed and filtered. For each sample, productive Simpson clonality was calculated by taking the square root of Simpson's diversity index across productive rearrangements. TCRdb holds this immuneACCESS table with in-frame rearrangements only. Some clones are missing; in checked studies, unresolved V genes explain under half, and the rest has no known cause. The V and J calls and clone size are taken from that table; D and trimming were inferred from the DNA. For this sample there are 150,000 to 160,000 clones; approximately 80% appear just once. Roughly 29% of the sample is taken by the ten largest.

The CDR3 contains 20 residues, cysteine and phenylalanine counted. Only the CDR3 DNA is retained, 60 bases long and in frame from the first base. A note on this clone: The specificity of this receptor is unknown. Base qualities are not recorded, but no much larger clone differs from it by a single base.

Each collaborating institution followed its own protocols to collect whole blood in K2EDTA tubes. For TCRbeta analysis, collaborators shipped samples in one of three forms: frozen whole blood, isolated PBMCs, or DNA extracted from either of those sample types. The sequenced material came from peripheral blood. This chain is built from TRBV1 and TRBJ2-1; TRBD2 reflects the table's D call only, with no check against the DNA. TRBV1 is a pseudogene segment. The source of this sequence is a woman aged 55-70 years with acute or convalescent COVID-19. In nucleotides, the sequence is TGCACCAGCAGCCAAGGTGGGCGGGTAGCGGGGGGAGTGTACTACAATGAGCAGTTCTTC. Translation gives CTSSQGGRVAGGVYYNEQFF.